This TCR beta chain was documented in a study of T cell responses to AZD1222 COVID-19 vaccine. The study, taken as a whole, reports: Females made up more of the donors, who were largely white British, and clonal diversity may have come out too low. Regions left unmutated in variants are reportedly the target of nearly half of spike-specific TCRs.

Only in-frame clones appear in the TCRdb table, and some are missing; sequencing was by immunoSEQ multiplex PCR. Of around 130,000 clones listed, approximately 85% were seen once; the top ten hold about 19%. CDR1 ENHRY and CDR2 SYGVKD come from the germline V gene. V was clipped by 9 bases and J by 5 bases, with 16 bases between them. The CDR3 has 13 residues. On this clone itself: The antigen remains undetermined.

The rearrangement links TRBV10-3 to TRBJ1-2, with D perhaps matching TRBD1 (6 bases). This clonotype originated in an adult in good health. The sequencing used peripheral blood, collected on day 0 of MenACWY control vaccination. CDR3 sequence: CAIRGGGYYGYTF. CDR3 nucleotides: TGTGCCATAAGGGGAGGGGGGTATTATGGCTACACCTTC.